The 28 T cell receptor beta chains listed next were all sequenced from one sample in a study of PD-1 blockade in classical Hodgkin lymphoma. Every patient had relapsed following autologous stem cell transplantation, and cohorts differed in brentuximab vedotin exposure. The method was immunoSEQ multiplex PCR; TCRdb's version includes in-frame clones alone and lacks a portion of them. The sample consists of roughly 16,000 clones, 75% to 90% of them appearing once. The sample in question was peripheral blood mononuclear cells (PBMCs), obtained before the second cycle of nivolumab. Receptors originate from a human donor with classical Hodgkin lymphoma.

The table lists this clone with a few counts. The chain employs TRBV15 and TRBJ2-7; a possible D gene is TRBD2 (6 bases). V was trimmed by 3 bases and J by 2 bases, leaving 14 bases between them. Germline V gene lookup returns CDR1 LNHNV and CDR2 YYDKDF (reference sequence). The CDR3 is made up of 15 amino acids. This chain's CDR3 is CATSSDPPGAYEQYF. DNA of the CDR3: TGTGCCACCAGCAGCGACCCCCCGGGGGCCTACGAGCAGTACTTC.

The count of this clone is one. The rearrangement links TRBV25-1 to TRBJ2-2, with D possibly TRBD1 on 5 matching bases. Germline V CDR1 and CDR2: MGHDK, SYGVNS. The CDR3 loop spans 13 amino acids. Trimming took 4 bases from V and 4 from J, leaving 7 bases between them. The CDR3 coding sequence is TGTGCCAGCAGTGGAACAGGCACCGGGGAGCTGTTTTTT. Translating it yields CASSGTGTGELFF.

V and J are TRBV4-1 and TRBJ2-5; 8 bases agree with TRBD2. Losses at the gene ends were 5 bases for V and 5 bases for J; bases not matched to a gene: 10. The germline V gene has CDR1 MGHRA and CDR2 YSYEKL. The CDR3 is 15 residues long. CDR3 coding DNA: TGCGCCAGCAGCAACGTAGGAAGCGGGAGTGAGACCCAGTACTTC. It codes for CASSNVGSGSETQYF.

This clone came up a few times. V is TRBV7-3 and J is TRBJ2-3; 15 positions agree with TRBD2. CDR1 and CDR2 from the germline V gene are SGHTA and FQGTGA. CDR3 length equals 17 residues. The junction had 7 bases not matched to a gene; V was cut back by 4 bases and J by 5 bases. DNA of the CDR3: TGTGCCAGCAGCTCCGGACTAGCGGGGGGGAAAGGAGATACGCAGTATTTT. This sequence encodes CASSSGLAGGKGDTQYF.

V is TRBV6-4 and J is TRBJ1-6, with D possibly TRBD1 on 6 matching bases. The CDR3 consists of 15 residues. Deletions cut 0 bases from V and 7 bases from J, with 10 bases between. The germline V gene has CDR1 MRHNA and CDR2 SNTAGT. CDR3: CASSDSGHPNSPLHF. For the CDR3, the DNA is TGTGCCAGCAGTGACTCGGGACACCCGAATTCACCCCTCCACTTT.

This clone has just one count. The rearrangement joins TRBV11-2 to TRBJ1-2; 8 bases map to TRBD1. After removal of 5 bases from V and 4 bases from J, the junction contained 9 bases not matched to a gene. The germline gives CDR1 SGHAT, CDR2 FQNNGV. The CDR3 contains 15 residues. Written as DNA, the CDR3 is TGTGCCAGCAGCGACAGGGGCTCGGCGAGCTATGGCTACACCTTC. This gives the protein CASSDRGSASYGYTF.

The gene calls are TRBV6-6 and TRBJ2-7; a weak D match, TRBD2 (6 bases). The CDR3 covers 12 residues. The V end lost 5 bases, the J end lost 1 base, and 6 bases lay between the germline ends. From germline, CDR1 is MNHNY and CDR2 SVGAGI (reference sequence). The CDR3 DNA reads TGTGCCAGCAGTCGGGAGTCCTACGAGCAGTACTTC. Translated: CASSRESYEQYF.

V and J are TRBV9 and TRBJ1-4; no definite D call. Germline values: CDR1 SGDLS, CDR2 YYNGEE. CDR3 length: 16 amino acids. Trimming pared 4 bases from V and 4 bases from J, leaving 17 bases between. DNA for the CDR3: TGTGCCAGCAGCTCCGGTCCACCAAAGCTTAATGAAAAACTGTTTTTT. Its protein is CASSSGPPKLNEKLFF.

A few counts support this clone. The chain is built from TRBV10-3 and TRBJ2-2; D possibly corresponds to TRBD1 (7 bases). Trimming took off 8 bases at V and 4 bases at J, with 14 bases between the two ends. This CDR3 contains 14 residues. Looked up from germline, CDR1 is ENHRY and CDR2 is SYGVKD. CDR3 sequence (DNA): TGTGCCATCGGAACTCAGGGGGGCACCGGGGAGCTGTTTTTT. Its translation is CAIGTQGGTGELFF.

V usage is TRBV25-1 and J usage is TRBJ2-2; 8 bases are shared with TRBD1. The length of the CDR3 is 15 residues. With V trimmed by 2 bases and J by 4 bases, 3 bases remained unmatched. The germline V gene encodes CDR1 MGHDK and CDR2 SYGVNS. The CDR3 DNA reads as TGTGCCAGCAGTGAAGGACAGGGCAGCACCGGGGAGCTGTTTTTT. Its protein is CASSEGQGSTGELFF. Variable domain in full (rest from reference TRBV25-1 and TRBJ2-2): EADIYQTPRYLVIGTGKKITLECSQTMGHDKMYWYQQDPGMELHLIHYSYGVNSTEKGDLSSESTVSRIRTEHFPLTLESARPSHTSQYLCASSEGQGSTGELFFGEGSRLTVL.

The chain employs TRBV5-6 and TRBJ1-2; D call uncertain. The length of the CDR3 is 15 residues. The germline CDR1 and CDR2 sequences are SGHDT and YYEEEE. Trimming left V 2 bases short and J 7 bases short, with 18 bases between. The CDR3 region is CASSLEGGNSVGYTF. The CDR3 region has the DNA TGTGCCAGCAGCTTAGAGGGAGGGAATAGCGTTGGCTACACCTTC.

CDR3 protein: CASSLDQETQYF. DNA for the CDR3: TGTGCCAGCAGCTTAGATCAAGAGACCCAGTACTTC. The V call is TRBV11-2, the J call TRBJ2-5; D is uncertain. The CDR3 is 12 residues long. V gave up 0 bases and J gave up 2 bases, with 1 base separating them. Germline V gene data show CDR1 as SGHAT and CDR2 as FQNNGV. Using reference TRBV11-2 and TRBJ2-5 for the parts outside the CDR3, the full variable domain is EAGVAQSPRYKIIEKRQSVAFWCNPISGHATLYWYQQILGQGPKLLIQFQNNGVVDDSQLPKDRFSAERLKGVDSTLKIQPAKLEDSAVYLCASSLDQETQYFGPGTRLLVL.

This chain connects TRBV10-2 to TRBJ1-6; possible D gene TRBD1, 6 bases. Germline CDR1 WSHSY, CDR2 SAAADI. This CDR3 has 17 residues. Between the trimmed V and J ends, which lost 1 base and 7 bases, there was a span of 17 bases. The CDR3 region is CASSEFPGGFGNSPLHF. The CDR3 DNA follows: TGCGCCAGCAGTGAGTTTCCGGGGGGCTTCGGGAATTCACCCCTCCACTTT.

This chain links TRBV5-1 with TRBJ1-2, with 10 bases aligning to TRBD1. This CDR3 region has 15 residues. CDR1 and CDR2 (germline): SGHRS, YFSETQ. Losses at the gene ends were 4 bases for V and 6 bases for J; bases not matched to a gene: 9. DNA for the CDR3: TGCGCCAGCAGCCCTCAACGGGACAGGGGACATGGCTACACCTTC. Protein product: CASSPQRDRGHGYTF. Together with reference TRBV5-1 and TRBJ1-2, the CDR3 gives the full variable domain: KAGVTQTPRYLIKTRGQQVTLSCSPISGHRSVSWYQQTPGQGLQFLFEYFSETQRNKGNFPGRFSGRQFSNSRSEMNVSTLELGDSALYLCASSPQRDRGHGYTFGSGTRLTVV.

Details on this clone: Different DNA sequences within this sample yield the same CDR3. The CDR3 coding sequence is TGCGCCACTGGGAGACTAGCGGGACCCGATGGCACAGATACGCAGTATTTT. Translation gives CATGRLAGPDGTDTQYF. V and J are TRBV4-1 and TRBJ2-3, with 11 bases that match TRBD2. V was pared by 10 bases and J by 1 base, with 13 bases of the junction left unmatched. Looked up from germline, CDR1 is MGHRA and CDR2 is YSYEKL. CDR3 length: 17 amino acids.

CDR3 protein: CASSFTGTGGEKLFF. The CDR3 DNA reads as TGCGCCAGCAGCTTTACCGGGACAGGGGGAGAAAAACTGTTTTTT. This sequence joins TRBV5-1 and TRBJ1-4; 11 nucleotides align to TRBD1. This CDR3 has 15 amino acids. V trimming: 2 bases; J trimming: 8 bases; junction bases outside the gene matches: 5. Germline loops: CDR1 SGHRS, CDR2 YFSETQ.

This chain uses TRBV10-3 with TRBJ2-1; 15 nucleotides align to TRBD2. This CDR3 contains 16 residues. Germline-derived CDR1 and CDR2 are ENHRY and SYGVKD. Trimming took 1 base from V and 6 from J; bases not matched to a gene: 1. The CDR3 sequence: CAISELGLAGGNEQFF. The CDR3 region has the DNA TGTGCCATCAGTGAGTTGGGACTAGCGGGAGGCAATGAGCAGTTCTTC.

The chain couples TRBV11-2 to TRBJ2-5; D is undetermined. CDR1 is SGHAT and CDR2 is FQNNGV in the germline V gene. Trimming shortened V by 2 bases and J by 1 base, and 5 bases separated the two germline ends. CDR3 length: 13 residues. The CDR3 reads CASSLNSQETQYF. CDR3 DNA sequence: TGTGCCAGCAGCTTAAATTCCCAAGAGACCCAGTACTTC. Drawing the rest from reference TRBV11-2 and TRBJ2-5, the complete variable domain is EAGVAQSPRYKIIEKRQSVAFWCNPISGHATLYWYQQILGQGPKLLIQFQNNGVVDDSQLPKDRFSAERLKGVDSTLKIQPAKLEDSAVYLCASSLNSQETQYFGPGTRLLVL.

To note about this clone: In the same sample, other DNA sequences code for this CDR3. The CDR3 sequence: CSFSPLAGGTEQYF. The CDR3 DNA is TGCAGCTTCTCACCTCTAGCGGGAGGAACCGAGCAGTACTTC. The genes are TRBV29-1 and TRBJ2-7, with 11 bases identical to TRBD2. With V trimmed by 8 bases and J by 6 bases, 12 bases remained unmatched. The germline V gene has CDR1 SQVTM and CDR2 ANQGSEA. The CDR3 runs to 14 residues.

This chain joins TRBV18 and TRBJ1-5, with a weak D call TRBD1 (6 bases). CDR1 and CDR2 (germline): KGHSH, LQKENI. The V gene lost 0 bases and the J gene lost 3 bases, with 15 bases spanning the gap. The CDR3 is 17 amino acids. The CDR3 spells CASSPPGAGGNNQPQHF. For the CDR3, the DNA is TGTGCCAGCTCACCACCGGGCGCCGGGGGCAACAATCAGCCCCAGCATTTT.

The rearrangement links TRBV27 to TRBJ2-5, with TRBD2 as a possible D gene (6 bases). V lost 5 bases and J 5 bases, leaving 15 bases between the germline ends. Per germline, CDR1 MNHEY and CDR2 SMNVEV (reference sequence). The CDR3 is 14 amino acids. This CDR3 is CASSHYGTGETQYF. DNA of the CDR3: TGTGCCAGCAGTCACTACGGGACTGGTGAGACCCAGTACTTC.

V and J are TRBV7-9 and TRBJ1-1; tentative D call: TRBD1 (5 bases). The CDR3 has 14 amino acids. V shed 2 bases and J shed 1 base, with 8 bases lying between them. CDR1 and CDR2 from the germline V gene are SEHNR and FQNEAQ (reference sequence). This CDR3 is CASSLIGANTEAFF. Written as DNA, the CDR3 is TGTGCCAGCAGCTTAATAGGGGCGAACACTGAAGCTTTCTTT.

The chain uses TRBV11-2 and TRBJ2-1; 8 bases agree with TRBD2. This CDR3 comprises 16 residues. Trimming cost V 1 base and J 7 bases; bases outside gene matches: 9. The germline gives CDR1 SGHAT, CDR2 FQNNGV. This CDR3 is CASSLGSGGRVNEQFF. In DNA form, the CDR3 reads TGTGCCAGCAGCTTAGGCAGCGGGGGCAGGGTGAATGAGCAGTTCTTC.

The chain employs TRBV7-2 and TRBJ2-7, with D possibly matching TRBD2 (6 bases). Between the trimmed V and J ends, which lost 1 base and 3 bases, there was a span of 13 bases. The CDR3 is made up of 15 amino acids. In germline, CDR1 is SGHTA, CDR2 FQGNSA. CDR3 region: CASSLGASALYEQYF. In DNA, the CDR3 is TGTGCCAGCAGCTTAGGCGCTAGCGCTCTCTACGAGCAGTACTTC. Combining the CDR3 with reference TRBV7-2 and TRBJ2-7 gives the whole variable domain GAGVSQSPSNKVTEKGKDVELRCDPISGHTALYWYRQSLGQGLEFLIYFQGNSAPDKSGLPSDRFSAERTGGSVSTLTIQRTQQEDSAVYLCASSLGASALYEQYFGPGTRLTVT.

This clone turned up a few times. In DNA, the CDR3 is TGTGCCAGCAGTCCCCAGGGACGGAGTAATGAAAAACTGTTTTTT. Encoded protein: CASSPQGRSNEKLFF. The chain uses TRBV27 and TRBJ1-4; a weak D match, TRBD1 (5 bases). CDR1 and CDR2 from the germline V gene are MNHEY and SMNVEV (reference sequence). The length of the CDR3 is 15 residues. The V end was cut by 5 bases, the J end by 4 bases, with 14 bases between.

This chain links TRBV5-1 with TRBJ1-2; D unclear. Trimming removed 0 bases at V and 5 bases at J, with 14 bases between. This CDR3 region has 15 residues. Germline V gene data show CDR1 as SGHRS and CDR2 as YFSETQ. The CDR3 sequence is CASSLGWAAPYGYTF. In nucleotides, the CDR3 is TGCGCCAGCAGCTTGGGTTGGGCAGCTCCGTATGGCTACACCTTC.

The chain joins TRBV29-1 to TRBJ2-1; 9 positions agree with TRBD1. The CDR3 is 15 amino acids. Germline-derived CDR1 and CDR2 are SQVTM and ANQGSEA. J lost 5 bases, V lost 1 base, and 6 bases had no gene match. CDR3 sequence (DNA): TGCAGCGTTGAAGGACCGGGACAGGGAAACAATGAGCAGTTCTTC. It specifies CSVEGPGQGNNEQFF.

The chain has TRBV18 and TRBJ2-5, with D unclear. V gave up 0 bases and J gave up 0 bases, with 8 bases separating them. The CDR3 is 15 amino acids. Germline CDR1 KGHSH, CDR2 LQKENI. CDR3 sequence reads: CASSPPQPHQETQYF. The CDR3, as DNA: TGTGCCAGCTCACCACCACAGCCCCACCAAGAGACCCAGTACTTC.